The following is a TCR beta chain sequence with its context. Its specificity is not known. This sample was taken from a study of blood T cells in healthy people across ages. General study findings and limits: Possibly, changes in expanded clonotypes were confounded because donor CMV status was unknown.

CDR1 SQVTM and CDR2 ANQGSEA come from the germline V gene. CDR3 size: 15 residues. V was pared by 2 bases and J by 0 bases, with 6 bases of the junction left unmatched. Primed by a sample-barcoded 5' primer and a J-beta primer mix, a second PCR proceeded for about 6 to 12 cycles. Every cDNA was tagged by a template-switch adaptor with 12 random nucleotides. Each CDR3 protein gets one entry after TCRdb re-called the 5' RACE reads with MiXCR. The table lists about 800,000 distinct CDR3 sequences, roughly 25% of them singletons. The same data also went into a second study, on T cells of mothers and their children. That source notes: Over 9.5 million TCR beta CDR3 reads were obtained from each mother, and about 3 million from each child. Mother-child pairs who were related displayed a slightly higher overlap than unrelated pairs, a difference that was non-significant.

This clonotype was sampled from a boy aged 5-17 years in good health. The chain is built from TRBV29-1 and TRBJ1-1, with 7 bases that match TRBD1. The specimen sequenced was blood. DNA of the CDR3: TGCAGCGTTGAAAGGGACAGCTCATTGAACACTGAAGCTTTCTTT. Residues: CSVERDSSLNTEAFF.